The clone carrying this T cell receptor (beta chain) was picked up many times. Using its own MiXCR run on the RT-PCR reads, TCRdb lists one record per CDR3 protein. The table includes 450,000 to 500,000 distinct CDR3 sequences, approximately 11% detected once. The sample is drawn from a study of response to subunit inactivated influenza vaccine. V lost 3 bases and J lost 8, with 17 bases in between. The V gene's germline CDR1 is WSHSY and CDR2 SAAADI. CDR3 size: 16 residues. The source of this sequence is a man aged 50 to 59 who received an inactivated influenza vaccine. The sequences come from PBMCs from blood, collected 40 to 50 days after vaccination. This chain connects TRBV10-2 to TRBJ1-6; no clear D gene. The CDR3 sequence: CASSDKVSRSYSPLHF. The CDR3 DNA is TGCGCCAGCAGTGATAAGGTGTCTCGTTCGTATTCACCCCTCCACTTT.